The following is a T cell receptor (beta chain) sequence with its context. The data originate from a study of T cell changes during pregnancy in multiple sclerosis. Germline V gene data show CDR1 as SEHNR and CDR2 as FQNEAQ (reference sequence). This CDR3 contains 15 residues. V was shortened by 6 bases and J by 0 bases, with 15 bases between the two germline ends. This table comes from immunoSEQ multiplex PCR, and its TCRdb copy is limited to in-frame clones, with some not included. The sample has tens of thousands of clones, over 90% seen once. Material: peripheral blood, obtained after pregnancy. This clonotype was sampled from a female donor with multiple sclerosis, enrolled in a pregnancy study. V gene TRBV7-9 combines with J gene TRBJ2-7, with D possibly matching TRBD2 (5 bases). The CDR3 loop is CASSLRVLSSYEQYF. DNA of the CDR3: TGTGCCAGCAGTTTGCGGGTCCTAAGCTCCTACGAGCAGTACTTC.